This passage covers 24 T cell receptor beta chains from one sample sequenced in a study of blood T cells in healthy people across ages. With a J-beta primer mix and a sample-barcoded 5' primer, a second PCR ran roughly 6 to 11 cycles. TCRdb re-analysed the 5' RACE reads in MiXCR, keeping a single row per CDR3 protein. The repertoire holds about 970,000 distinct CDR3 sequences, with 51% as singletons. Specimen: blood. Receptors originate from a woman aged 60-75 years in good health.

The chain recombines TRBV10-3 with TRBJ2-3; 9 bases fit TRBD2. The CDR3 has 15 amino acids. Germline lookup yields CDR1 ENHRY and CDR2 SYGVKD. Losses at the gene ends were 7 bases for V and 2 bases for J; bases not matched to a gene: 7. In nucleotides, the CDR3 is TGTGCCATCACCCAAAGCGGGAGGTCCACAGATACGCAGTATTTT. It codes for CAITQSGRSTDTQYF.

This clonotype was seen just once. This sequence joins TRBV7-6 and TRBJ2-2; maybe TRBD1 (5 bases). This CDR3 has 14 amino acids. Germline V gene sequence: CDR1 SGHVS, CDR2 FNYEAQ. With 11 bases removed from V and 0 bases from J, the gap between germline ends came to 13 bases. CDR3 bases: TGTGCCGGGTCCCAGGGAACGAACACCGGGGAGCTGTTTTTT. Amino acid sequence: CAGSQGTNTGELFF.

The chain has TRBV28 and TRBJ1-2; D remains unclear. In germline, CDR1 is MDHEN, CDR2 SYDVKM. The CDR3 is made up of 14 amino acids. V shed 2 bases and J shed 4 bases, with 11 bases lying between them. This chain's CDR3 is CASSLGLRAYGYTF. The CDR3 DNA reads as TGTGCCAGCAGTTTAGGGCTACGGGCCTATGGCTACACCTTC.

In its sample, this clonotype was seen a few times. This chain connects TRBV29-1 to TRBJ2-3, with 12 nucleotides matching TRBD2. This CDR3 spans 20 amino acids. Trimming at V came to 0 bases and at J to 5 bases, leaving 18 bases not matched to a gene. Germline values: CDR1 SQVTM, CDR2 ANQGSEA. CDR3 region: CSVEDRVGWGQGLAGDTQYF. CDR3 sequence (DNA): TGCAGCGTTGAAGATCGGGTCGGGTGGGGACAGGGACTAGCGGGAGATACGCAGTATTTT.

The chain has TRBV10-3 and TRBJ2-7; D might be TRBD1 or TRBD2, each matching 5 bases. Germline assignment: CDR1 ENHRY and CDR2 SYGVKD. The CDR3 loop spans 16 amino acids. V dropped 6 bases and J dropped 1 base, with 19 bases sitting between them. As DNA, the CDR3 is TGTGCCATCAGAAAGTCCAGGGAGAGTAAGTCCTACGAGCAGTACTTC. Its translation: CAIRKSRESKSYEQYF.

This clonotype appeared a single time. V gene TRBV5-1 combines with J gene TRBJ2-1, with D tentatively TRBD2 (5 bases). The DNA end favors TRBJ2-7, so the J call may be wrong. The CDR3 sequence is 17 residues long. CDR1 SGHRS and CDR2 YFSETQ come from the germline V gene. CDR3 nucleotides: TGCGCCAGCCCGACCGGGGAGCTTATTAACTCCTACAATGAGCAGTACTTC. As protein: CASPTGELINSYNEQYF.

With respect to this clonotype: The junction differs from germline at one of its ends, possibly a read error. The CDR3 protein is CSAGESCNEQFF. CDR3 in DNA: TGCAGCGCCGGTGAATCCTGCAATGAGCAGTTCTTC. The chain joins TRBV29-1 to TRBJ2-1; D is unclear. CDR1 is SQVTM, CDR2 ANQGSEA, per germline. The length of the CDR3 is 12 residues.

Comment on this clonotype: At one boundary the junction diverges from the germline segment, which might be a read error. V is TRBV29-1 and J is TRBJ2-6, with 8 nucleotides matching TRBD1. The CDR3 consists of 18 residues. Germline lookup yields CDR1 SQVTM and CDR2 ANQGSEA. The CDR3 here is CSVEDPRGQLSGTNVLTF. The CDR3 region has the DNA TGCAGCGTTGAAGATCCCAGGGGGCAACTTTCTGGGACCAACGTCCTGACTTTC. Filled out from reference TRBV29-1 and TRBJ2-6, the complete variable domain reads SAVISQKPSRDICQRGTSLTIQCQVDSQVTMMFWYRQQPGQSLTLIATANQGSEATYESGFVIDKFPISRPNLTFSTLTVSNMSPEDSSIYLCSVEDPRGQLSGTNVLTFGAGSRLTVL.

A few counts support this clonotype. The J gene is TRBJ2-7, the V gene TRBV5-4; 10 positions match TRBD2. This CDR3 contains 15 residues. V trimming: 3 bases; J trimming: 2 bases; junction bases outside the gene matches: 5. Germline CDR1 SGHNT, CDR2 YYREEE (reference sequence). The CDR3 protein is CASSSGLAKPYEQYF. The CDR3 DNA reads TGTGCCAGCAGCTCGGGACTAGCGAAACCCTACGAGCAGTACTTC.

V gene TRBV4-2 combines with J gene TRBJ2-7; 7 positions agree with TRBD1. J was trimmed by 4 bases and V by 5 bases; bases with no gene match: 5. Germline CDR1 is LGHNA and CDR2 is YNFKEQ. The CDR3 covers 13 residues. This chain's CDR3 is CASSATQGYEQYF. In DNA form, the CDR3 reads TGTGCCAGCAGCGCTACACAGGGGTACGAGCAGTACTTC.

This clonotype showed up just once. J is TRBJ2-3 and V is TRBV27; D remains ambiguous. The CDR3 sequence is 13 residues long. Trimming left V 0 bases short and J 5 bases short, with 6 bases between. Germline V gene sequence: CDR1 MNHEY, CDR2 SMNVEV (reference sequence). The CDR3 protein is CASSLSVLDTQYF. CDR3 DNA sequence: TGTGCCAGCAGTTTATCGGTGCTAGATACGCAGTATTTT.

The chain is built from TRBV10-3 and TRBJ2-1, with a tentative D call TRBD2 (6 bases). The germline V gene has CDR1 ENHRY and CDR2 SYGVKD. V shed 8 bases and J shed 9 bases, with 20 bases lying between them. The CDR3 covers 14 residues. The CDR3 DNA sequence: TGTGCCATCTCTGGCGATTCGGGAGACGGTGAGCAGTTCTTC. As protein: CAISGDSGDGEQFF.

The rearrangement uses TRBV12-3 or TRBV12-4 and TRBJ1-1; a possible D gene is TRBD1 (6 bases). The CDR3 is 14 amino acids. With 10 bases removed from V and 1 base from J, the gap between germline ends came to 16 bases. The CDR3 region is CAIRLGAPNTEAFF. CDR3 coding DNA: TGTGCCATACGTCTGGGGGCCCCGAACACTGAAGCTTTCTTT.

The chain is built from TRBV7-9 and TRBJ2-5, with D possibly matching TRBD1 (5 bases). The CDR3 has 18 amino acids. The germline V gene has CDR1 SEHNR and CDR2 FQNEAQ (reference sequence). Trimming shortened V by 7 bases and J by 3 bases, and 27 bases separated the two germline ends. The CDR3 is CASTNSLYLVGQKETQYF. CDR3 nucleotides: TGTGCCAGCACCAATTCCCTTTACCTGGTGGGGCAGAAAGAGACCCAGTACTTC.

The CDR3 reads CASSRSYRGPRSYGYTF. As DNA, the CDR3 is TGTGCCAGCAGTAGATCCTACAGGGGACCGAGATCCTATGGCTACACCTTC. V usage is TRBV28 and J usage is TRBJ1-2; 7 bases align to TRBD1. Germline V CDR1 and CDR2: MDHEN, SYDVKM. The CDR3 contains 17 residues. Trimming took 5 bases from V and 4 from J; bases not matched to a gene: 16.

CDR3 amino acids: CASSVSAGGRDTQYF. CDR3 nucleotide sequence: TGTGCCAGCAGCGTATCAGCGGGAGGGCGAGATACGCAGTATTTT. This chain uses TRBV9 with TRBJ2-3; TRBD2 aligns across 10 bases. Losses at the gene ends were 1 base for V and 5 bases for J; bases not matched to a gene: 4. This CDR3 spans 15 amino acids. The germline CDR1 and CDR2 sequences are SGDLS and YYNGEE.

In DNA form, the CDR3 reads TGTGCCAGCAGACTAGCGGGAAAAAACGAGCAGTACTTC. It specifies CASRLAGKNEQYF. The chain is built from TRBV12-3 or TRBV12-4 and TRBJ2-7; 10 bases align to TRBD2. The J segment lost 5 bases and the V segment lost 6 bases, leaving 4 bases of the junction unmatched. This CDR3 has 13 residues.

This clonotype was observed a single time. The chain links TRBV10-3 to TRBJ2-4; D gene unclear. The end of the DNA aligns better with TRBJ2-7, so the J call may be wrong. There are 13 residues in the CDR3. Germline V CDR1 and CDR2: ENHRY, SYGVKD. The CDR3 here is CAISAQSPYEQYF. As DNA, the CDR3 is TGTGCCATCAGTGCTCAGAGCCCCTACGAGCAGTACTTC.

The chain is built from TRBV5-1 and TRBJ1-4, with no clear D. Germline assignment: CDR1 SGHRS and CDR2 YFSETQ. The CDR3 sequence is 14 residues long. Trimming shortened V by 4 bases and J by 8 bases, and 15 bases separated the two germline ends. As DNA, the CDR3 is TGCGCCAGCAGCACCGCCGGGCCCAGAGAAAAACTGTTTTTT. It codes for CASSTAGPREKLFF.

This clonotype has a handful of counts. The rearrangement uses TRBV6-4 and TRBJ2-7; TRBD2 agrees at 8 bases. The CDR3 extends over 15 amino acids. The germline V gene has CDR1 MRHNA and CDR2 SNTAGT. V gave up 5 bases and J gave up 1 base; unmatched junction bases: 7. The CDR3 coding sequence is TGTGCCAGCAGTATGGGACTAGGATCTTCCTACGAGCAGTACTTC. It codes for CASSMGLGSSYEQYF.

This clonotype was seen once. The rearrangement joins TRBV3-1 to TRBJ1-1; tentative D call: TRBD1 (6 bases). This CDR3 contains 16 residues. Trimming cost V 1 base and J 0 bases, with 12 bases left between them. Germline V gives CDR1 LGHDT, CDR2 YNNKEL (reference sequence). DNA for the CDR3: TGTGCCAGCAGCCAAGGGGGAGGGGGATTGAACACTGAAGCTTTCTTT. Its protein is CASSQGGGGLNTEAFF.

In this sample, this clonotype turned up a few times. This chain connects TRBV24-1 to TRBJ2-3; D gene unclear. This CDR3 spans 14 amino acids. V dropped 4 bases and J dropped 6 bases, with 13 bases sitting between them. Germline V lookup: CDR1 KGHDR, CDR2 SFDVKD. In DNA, the CDR3 is TGTGCCACCAGTGACCCCATAGACACGGATACGCAGTATTTT. It codes for CATSDPIDTDTQYF.

Ten or more counts support this clonotype. V gene TRBV6-4 combines with J gene TRBJ2-3; the match to TRBD2 covers 7 bases. Trimming took 2 bases from V and 3 from J; bases not matched to a gene: 2. Looked up from germline, CDR1 is MRHNA and CDR2 is SNTAGT. This CDR3 contains 14 residues. The CDR3 is CASSDASGTDTQYF. As DNA, the CDR3 is TGTGCCAGCAGTGACGCTAGCGGAACAGATACGCAGTATTTT.

This chain joins TRBV20-1 and TRBJ2-3; TRBD2 is a possible D gene (5 bases). This CDR3 has 14 residues. Germline V gene sequence: CDR1 DFQATT, CDR2 SNEGSKA (reference sequence). Trimming shortened V by 3 bases and J by 1 base, and 11 bases separated the two germline ends. The CDR3 DNA follows: TGCAGTGCTAGGGACGCGAGGGGCACAGATACGCAGTATTTT. Translation: CSARDARGTDTQYF.